The TCR beta chain described here comes from a study of cytomegalovirus exposure and HLA in healthy donors. Study-wide context: Roughly 85 million unique TCRs from HLA-typed donors made up an early data release.

Germline-derived CDR1 and CDR2 are MNHEY and SMNVEV (reference sequence). V dropped 5 bases and J dropped 1 base, with 8 bases sitting between them. CDR3 size: 13 residues. PCR primers comprised 60 Vbeta and 13 Jbeta primers. Profiled with immunoSEQ multiplex PCR; TCRdb holds only in-frame clones, not every one. Of 100,000 to 150,000 clones listed, around 70% are singletons. General study points: In vitro testing confirmed a few CMV-associated chains as specific for CMV antigens.

Points on this clone: Antigen: not known.

This receptor was taken from a man between 35 and 55 years old in good health and CMV-seropositive. The sample consisted of PBMCs. V and J are TRBV27 and TRBJ1-1; D uncertain. DNA of the CDR3: TGTGCCAGCAGTCCACAGACGAACACTGAAGCTTTCTTT. Protein: CASSPQTNTEAFF.